This TCR beta chain is drawn from a study of T cell repertoires in cytomegalovirus infection. Study-level information: Selected CMV epitopes included recently identified HLA-C-restricted ones as well as well-studied HLA-B-restricted ones. CMV infection plus the matching HLA type was flagged by public TCR beta signatures.

The CDR3 sequence is 17 residues long. Germline trimming cut 6 bases from V and 0 bases from J; bases unmatched to any gene: 13. The germline V gene encodes CDR1 DFQATT and CDR2 SNEGSKA (reference sequence). Worth noting for this clonotype: Its antigen is unidentified.

General study results and limits: Cumulative frequency (of public TCR beta family members) identified carriers of CMV plus the relevant HLA.

From the reads, TCRdb called clonotypes with MiXCR, one entry per CDR3 protein. Of around 800,000 distinct CDR3 sequences listed, 30% to 35% are singletons. This chain uses TRBV20-1 with TRBJ2-1, with TRBD2 matching 8 bases. The sequence was collected from a human donor in good health (CMV status not recorded). Some clones in this sample may be carry-over from other donors' samples. The sequencing used cultured CD8+ T cells from PBMCs, collected from culture after CMV antigen stimulation. Written as DNA, the CDR3 is TGCAGTGCCCTCAACTGGCGGGGGGCCAACTCCTACAATGAGCAGTTCTTC. It yields the protein CSALNWRGANSYNEQFF.